These 15 T cell receptor beta chains came from one sample sequenced in a study of cytomegalovirus exposure and HLA in healthy donors. PCR involved 60 Vbeta and 13 Jbeta primers. This table comes from immunoSEQ multiplex PCR, and its TCRdb copy is limited to in-frame clones, with some not included. The sample carries under 200,000 clones, roughly 80% recorded once. The sequenced material came from PBMCs. The receptors were sampled from a woman aged 18-29 years in good health and CMV-seronegative.

The V call is TRBV6-5, the J call TRBJ1-2; 9 bases fit TRBD1. J lost 7 bases, V lost 5 bases, and 2 bases had no gene match. The CDR3 runs to 12 residues. CDR1 is MNHEY and CDR2 is SVGAGI in the germline V gene. The CDR3 DNA reads TGTGCCAGCAGTGGACAGGGGAGTGGCTACACCTTC. As protein: CASSGQGSGYTF.

The chain links TRBV19 to TRBJ1-1; D is uncertain. V was clipped by 2 bases and J by 0 bases, with 10 bases between them. Germline V gives CDR1 LNHDA, CDR2 SQIVND (reference sequence). This CDR3 has 15 residues. The CDR3 DNA reads TGTGCCAGTAGTATAAAGGAGGGTATGAACACTGAAGCTTTCTTT. Amino acids: CASSIKEGMNTEAFF.

This chain connects TRBV19 to TRBJ1-2, with 11 bases matching TRBD1. V was clipped by 6 bases and J by 8 bases; unmatched bases: 11. The CDR3 is 15 amino acids. Germline V gene sequence: CDR1 LNHDA, CDR2 SQIVND (reference sequence). The CDR3, as DNA: TGTGCCAGTAGGCAGATCGGACAGGGGGCGTGGGGCTACACCTTC. Residues: CASRQIGQGAWGYTF.

The chain couples TRBV6-1 to TRBJ2-3, with a possible D match to TRBD1 (5 bases). The CDR3 covers 14 residues. Trimming pared 3 bases from V and 2 bases from J, leaving 9 bases between. Germline lookup yields CDR1 MNHNS and CDR2 SASEGT. The CDR3 coding sequence is TGTGCCAGCAGTGAGGACACCGACACAGATACGCAGTATTTT. Its protein product is CASSEDTDTDTQYF.

The chain joins TRBV7-2 to TRBJ2-1; 8 nucleotides agree with TRBD2. V trimming: 5 bases; J trimming: 9 bases; junction bases outside the gene matches: 9. Germline V gene lookup returns CDR1 SGHTA and CDR2 FQGNSA. This CDR3 is built from 14 residues. CDR3 sequence (DNA): TGTGCCAGCAGCCCCAGCGGGACTAGGAGTGAGCAGTTCTTC. It translates to CASSPSGTRSEQFF.

The genes are TRBV7-9 and TRBJ2-5, with 7 bases matching TRBD1. In germline, CDR1 is SEHNR, CDR2 FQNEAQ (reference sequence). J was trimmed by 5 bases and V by 5 bases; bases with no gene match: 11. This CDR3 comprises 15 residues. This CDR3 reads CASSPRDRREETQYF. In nucleotides, the CDR3 is TGTGCCAGCAGCCCCCGGGACAGACGAGAGGAGACCCAGTACTTC.

This rearrangement joins TRBV27 to TRBJ2-7; no firm D call. V shed 4 bases and J shed 2 bases, with 12 bases lying between them. Germline V gene lookup returns CDR1 MNHEY and CDR2 SMNVEV (reference sequence). This CDR3 comprises 14 residues. The CDR3 DNA reads TGTGCCAGCAGTTGGGGTATTGGGGCCTACGAGCAGTACGTC. Encoded protein: CASSWGIGAYEQYV.

This sequence joins TRBV27 and TRBJ2-7, with TRBD2 as a possible D gene (5 bases). Germline V CDR1 and CDR2: MNHEY, SMNVEV (reference sequence). Trimming shortened V by 3 bases and J by 0 bases, and 12 bases separated the two germline ends. The CDR3 totals 15 residues. The CDR3 region is CASSFRGQSSYEQYV. CDR3 nucleotides: TGTGCCAGCAGTTTCCGGGGTCAGAGCTCCTACGAGCAGTACGTC.

The chain couples TRBV19 to TRBJ1-3; D is undetermined. Germline V gene lookup returns CDR1 LNHDA and CDR2 SQIVND (reference sequence). This CDR3 region has 14 residues. V lost 7 bases, J lost 2 bases, and 12 bases lay in between. The DNA of the CDR3 is TGTGCCAGTATCGAGGGATCAACTGGAAACACCATATATTTT. Translating gives CASIEGSTGNTIYF.

This chain connects TRBV6-5 to TRBJ1-5; perhaps TRBD1 as D (6 bases). Germline V lookup: CDR1 MNHEY, CDR2 SVGAGI. This CDR3 comprises 13 residues. V dropped 5 bases and J dropped 9 bases, with 14 bases sitting between them. The DNA of the CDR3 is TGTGCCAGCAGTCCGGACAGCCAGAGGCCCCAGCATTTT. Its protein is CASSPDSQRPQHF.

This clone was observed a few times. This chain connects TRBV7-6 to TRBJ2-1; TRBD2 matches at 11 bases. V dropped 6 bases and J dropped 10; count of bases not matched to a gene: 8. Germline loops: CDR1 SGHVS, CDR2 FNYEAQ. The CDR3 loop spans 14 amino acids. The CDR3, as DNA: TGTGCCAGCAGTCCCATGCTAGCGGGAGGAGAGCAGTTCTTC. It translates to CASSPMLAGGEQFF.

DNA of the CDR3: TGTGCCAGCAGTCTCGACTGGGGGGGGAGCTCTGGAAACACCATATATTTT. Its protein product is CASSLDWGGSSGNTIYF. V usage is TRBV28 and J usage is TRBJ1-3; weak D call: TRBD1 (5 bases). The germline CDR1 and CDR2 sequences are MDHEN and SYDVKM. V was clipped by 5 bases and J by 0 bases, with 17 bases between them. CDR3 length: 17 residues.

V gene TRBV7-2 combines with J gene TRBJ1-1, with D hard to call. This CDR3 is 13 amino acids long. Trimming left V 5 bases short and J 5 bases short, with 12 bases between. Germline V gives CDR1 SGHTA, CDR2 FQGNSA. The CDR3 DNA reads TGTGCCAGCAGCCTGCAACGCGGGACTGAAGCTTTCTTT. Its translation: CASSLQRGTEAFF.

The V and J genes are TRBV21-1 and TRBJ2-1; TRBD1 is the table's D call, not checked against the DNA. TRBV21-1 is marked as a pseudogene. This CDR3 spans 18 amino acids. The CDR3 coding sequence is TGTGCCAGCAGCTCGATTCCAGGGGCCCTGAGCTCCTACAATGAGCAGTTCTTC. This gives the protein CASSSIPGALSSYNEQFF.

This clone was counted between two and nine times. The chain uses TRBV6-6 and TRBJ2-7; D call uncertain. The CDR3 sequence is 14 residues long. Trimming took 7 bases from V and 4 from J, leaving 17 bases between them. The germline V gene encodes CDR1 MNHNY and CDR2 SVGAGI (reference sequence). CDR3 DNA sequence: TGTGCCAGCACCGGGTCAGACTTTTCGTACGAGCAGTACGTC. Its translation is CASTGSDFSYEQYV.